The next 27 T cell receptor beta chains were all read from a single sample in a study of T cells in Graves' hyperthyroidism and ophthalmopathy. Amplification of TCR beta CDR3 regions was performed using RNA transcripts as template. Researchers ran a first-round RT-PCR on the TCR CDR3 using the HTBI primer set. TCRdb recomputed calls from the multiplex PCR reads with MiXCR, one row per CDR3 protein. Of about 460,000 distinct CDR3 sequences listed, 22% are singletons. Sequenced input: blood. The receptors stem from a woman in her seventies with Graves' ophthalmopathy.

The chain employs TRBV4-3 and TRBJ2-4, with 13 bases matching TRBD2. Germline V lookup: CDR1 LGHNA, CDR2 YSLEER. This CDR3 has 17 residues. V shed 0 bases, J shed 3 bases, and the junction held 2 bases outside the gene matches. The CDR3 region is CASSQDRLAGGKNIQYF. The CDR3 DNA is TGCGCCAGCAGCCAAGATCGACTAGCGGGAGGCAAAAACATTCAGTACTTC.

This clonotype showed up just a few times. V and J are TRBV2 and TRBJ2-5; the D gene is possibly TRBD2 (6 bases). This CDR3 contains 15 residues. The germline V and J ends were trimmed by 1 base and 1 base, with 10 bases remaining between them. Germline V gene data show CDR1 as SNHLY and CDR2 as FYNNEI. The CDR3 coding sequence is TGTGCCAGCAGTGAAGTTTACGGGGGCCAAGAGACCCAGTACTTC. The encoded protein is CASSEVYGGQETQYF.

This chain uses TRBV30 with TRBJ2-1; D might be TRBD1 (6 bases). This CDR3 spans 16 amino acids. V shed 5 bases and J shed 0 bases, with 17 bases lying between them. Germline assignment: CDR1 GTSNPN and CDR2 SVGIG (reference sequence). CDR3 nucleotides: TGTGCCTGGCTATCGCTGGACAGCAGCTCCTACAATGAGCAGTTCTTC. Protein: CAWLSLDSSSYNEQFF.

This clonotype was counted many times. The V call is TRBV20-1, the J call TRBJ1-1; no reliable D call. CDR3 length equals 11 residues. The V end lost 3 bases, the J end lost 4 bases, and 6 bases lay between the germline ends. Germline lookup yields CDR1 DFQATT and CDR2 SNEGSKA (reference sequence). This CDR3 is CSASRTTEAFF. The CDR3 nucleotides read TGCAGTGCTAGTAGGACCACTGAAGCTTTCTTT.

The chain has TRBV4-1 and TRBJ1-1; D is ambiguous. Germline values: CDR1 MGHRA, CDR2 YSYEKL. The CDR3 is 15 amino acids. V lost 1 base and J 0 bases, leaving 9 bases between the germline ends. The DNA for the CDR3 is TGCGCCAGCAGCCAAGGCCCAACAGTGAACACTGAAGCTTTCTTT. Its translation: CASSQGPTVNTEAFF.

This clonotype was seen more than once but under ten times. The junction shows a germline mismatch at one end, possibly a read error. This chain uses TRBV12-3 or TRBV12-4 with TRBJ1-1; D gene uncertain. The CDR3 has 15 residues. CDR3 amino acids: CGSSLSTPTNTEAFF. In DNA, the CDR3 is TGTGGCAGCAGTTTAAGTACCCCGACGAACACTGAAGCTTTCTTT.

This clonotype was found a few times. This rearrangement joins TRBV28 to TRBJ1-5; D gene ambiguous. CDR3 length: 11 residues. Trimming shortened V by 5 bases and J by 14 bases, and 13 bases separated the two germline ends. The germline CDR1 and CDR2 sequences are MDHEN and SYDVKM. This chain's CDR3 is CASSHQFYEHF. CDR3 nucleotides: TGTGCCAGCAGTCATCAGTTTTACGAGCATTTT. Filled out from reference TRBV28 and TRBJ1-5, the complete variable domain reads DVKVTQSSRYLVKRTGEKVFLECVQDMDHENMFWYRQDPGLGLRLIYFSYDVKMKEKGDIPEGYSVSREKKERFSLILESASTNQTSMYLCASSHQFYEHFGDGTRLSIL.

This clonotype occurred once. For the CDR3, the DNA is TGTGCCAGCAGTGGCACAGGGTCCGTCTACGAGCAGTACTTC. Its translation: CASSGTGSVYEQYF. This chain links TRBV6-2 or TRBV6-3 with TRBJ2-7, with a tentative D call TRBD1 (6 bases). With 5 bases removed from V and 3 bases from J, the gap between germline ends came to 14 bases. This CDR3 contains 14 residues. The germline CDR1 and CDR2 sequences are MNHEY and SVGEGT.

This clonotype was observed a handful of times. V and J are TRBV25-1 and TRBJ2-1; D is possibly TRBD1 (5 bases). V dropped 6 bases and J dropped 0 bases, with 15 bases sitting between them. Germline-derived CDR1 and CDR2 are MGHDK and SYGVNS. The CDR3 totals 16 residues. CDR3 bases: TGTGCCAGCAGAAAAGGTTCAGGGAACTCCTACAATGAGCAGTTCTTC. The encoded protein is CASRKGSGNSYNEQFF. Filled out from reference TRBV25-1 and TRBJ2-1, the complete variable domain reads EADIYQTPRYLVIGTGKKITLECSQTMGHDKMYWYQQDPGMELHLIHYSYGVNSTEKGDLSSESTVSRIRTEHFPLTLESARPSHTSQYLCASRKGSGNSYNEQFFGPGTRLTVL.

On this clonotype itself: Germline is not matched at one junction end, which may reflect a read error. The chain links TRBV7-7 to TRBJ2-5, with 7 nucleotides matching TRBD2. The CDR3 length is 14 residues. Germline V gene data show CDR1 as SSHAT and CDR2 as FNYEAQ (reference sequence). CDR3 sequence: CASSSSSGQETQYF. CDR3 coding DNA: TGTGCTAGCAGCTCATCTAGCGGCCAAGAGACCCAGTACTTC.

This clonotype was seen more than once but under ten times. V gene TRBV7-9 combines with J gene TRBJ1-1, with D tentatively TRBD1 (6 bases). V lost 2 bases and J 1 base, leaving 17 bases between the germline ends. Germline values: CDR1 SEHNR, CDR2 FQNEAQ (reference sequence). This CDR3 is 17 amino acids long. The CDR3 is CASSLKVGGAGNTEAFF. CDR3 DNA: TGTGCCAGCAGCTTAAAAGTGGGGGGCGCCGGGAACACTGAAGCTTTCTTT.

The rearrangement uses TRBV12-3 or TRBV12-4 and TRBJ1-2; no clear D gene. This CDR3 comprises 13 residues. With 5 bases removed from V and 4 bases from J, the gap between germline ends came to 11 bases. In DNA form, the CDR3 reads TGTGCCAGCAGTAATTACATGATCTATGGCTACACCTTC. As protein: CASSNYMIYGYTF.

The gene calls are TRBV5-5 and TRBJ2-7; the match to TRBD1 covers 7 bases. Germline lookup yields CDR1 SGHKS and CDR2 YYEKEE (reference sequence). Trimming cost V 2 bases and J 2 bases; bases outside gene matches: 7. This CDR3 spans 15 amino acids. The chain's CDR3 is CASSFFGQATYEQYF. The CDR3 nucleotides read TGTGCCAGCAGCTTTTTTGGACAGGCAACCTACGAGCAGTACTTC.

This chain joins TRBV7-2 and TRBJ2-1; either TRBD1 or TRBD2 may fit D (5 bases each). The germline V gene encodes CDR1 SGHTA and CDR2 FQGNSA. The CDR3 is made up of 17 amino acids. With 1 base removed from V and 2 bases from J, the gap between germline ends came to 15 bases. CDR3 protein: CASSLEGTGTPYNEQFF. CDR3 nucleotide sequence: TGTGCCAGCAGCTTAGAGGGCACCGGGACCCCCTACAATGAGCAGTTCTTC.

This clonotype was seen many times. The chain links TRBV3-1 to TRBJ2-1, with 9 bases matching TRBD1. From germline, CDR1 is LGHDT and CDR2 YNNKEL (reference sequence). The CDR3 has 15 residues. V shed 1 base, J shed 12 bases, and the junction held 10 bases outside the gene matches. CDR3 nucleotides: TGTGCCAGCAGCCAAGTCACAGGGGGCGTAGGAGGGCAGTTCTTC. It translates to CASSQVTGGVGGQFF.

The rearrangement uses TRBV4-2 and TRBJ2-1; TRBD2 matches 10 bases. The junction had 12 bases not matched to a gene; V was cut back by 1 base and J by 3 bases. The germline V gene encodes CDR1 LGHNA and CDR2 YNFKEQ. The CDR3 consists of 19 residues. The chain's CDR3 is CASSQVGGSGRVDYNEQFF. In DNA, the CDR3 is TGTGCCAGCAGCCAAGTCGGGGGGAGCGGGAGGGTCGACTACAATGAGCAGTTCTTC.

This clonotype was recorded many times. The rearrangement uses TRBV18 and TRBJ1-1; 10 nucleotides line up with TRBD1. The CDR3 is 15 residues long. The V gene end was trimmed by 2 bases and the J gene end by 4 bases; junction bases not matched to a gene: 4. CDR1 and CDR2 (germline): KGHSH, LQKENI. This chain's CDR3 is CASSPKRDRGTEAFF. The CDR3 nucleotides read TGTGCCAGCTCACCAAAGCGGGACAGGGGCACTGAAGCTTTCTTT. Combining the CDR3 with reference TRBV18 and TRBJ1-1 gives the whole variable domain NAGVMQNPRHLVRRRGQEARLRCSPMKGHSHVYWYRQLPEEGLKFMVYLQKENIIDESGMPKERFSAEFPKEGPSILRIQQVVRGDSAAYFCASSPKRDRGTEAFFGQGTRLTVV.

The J gene is TRBJ1-4, the V gene TRBV19, with a possible D match to TRBD1 (5 bases). The CDR3 is made up of 15 amino acids. The germline gives CDR1 LNHDA, CDR2 SQIVND (reference sequence). Deletions cut 1 base from V and 7 bases from J, with 13 bases between. This CDR3 is CASSIGRGGREKLFF. CDR3 nucleotides: TGTGCCAGTAGTATAGGGCGCGGGGGACGTGAAAAACTGTTTTTT.

Points on this clonotype: This may come from a read error, since a much larger clone is one base off. J is TRBJ1-2 and V is TRBV11-2, with TRBD1 identical over 9 bases. Germline lookup yields CDR1 SGHAT and CDR2 FQNNGV. The CDR3 spans 14 residues. Unmatched junction bases numbered 8, after V lost 7 bases and J lost 5 bases. The CDR3 is CASNITTGGYGYTF. For the CDR3, the DNA is TGTGCCAGCAACATAACGACAGGGGGGTATGGCTACACCTTC.

This chain joins TRBV11-2 and TRBJ2-1; D not resolved. CDR1 and CDR2 (germline): SGHAT, FQNNGV. The CDR3 sequence is 16 residues long. The V end was cut by 0 bases, the J end by 4 bases, with 13 bases between. The DNA for the CDR3 is TGTGCCAGCAGCTTAGATTGGCTAGGGAAATACAATGAGCAGTTCTTC. The encoded protein is CASSLDWLGKYNEQFF.

The gene calls are TRBV10-2 and TRBJ1-1; 7 bases align to TRBD1. The CDR3 spans 15 residues. The V segment lost 6 bases and the J segment 0 bases; nucleotides outside the gene matches: 7. CDR1 is WSHSY, CDR2 SAAADI, per germline. CDR3 nucleotide sequence: TGCGCCAGCAGCGTCGCAGGGGGAATGAACACTGAAGCTTTCTTT. Translated, it gives CASSVAGGMNTEAFF.

A few counts support this clonotype. The genes are TRBV19 and TRBJ1-2, with D unresolved. CDR3 size: 14 residues. With 1 base removed from V and 3 bases from J, the gap between germline ends came to 9 bases. Germline V gene lookup returns CDR1 LNHDA and CDR2 SQIVND (reference sequence). The CDR3: CASSIGPEDYGYTF. The CDR3 DNA is TGTGCCAGTAGTATAGGTCCCGAGGACTATGGCTACACCTTC.

The chain employs TRBV6-5 and TRBJ1-1, with D uncertain. Per germline, CDR1 MNHEY and CDR2 SVGAGI. Trimming shortened V by 2 bases and J by 2 bases, and 6 bases separated the two germline ends. The CDR3 extends over 13 amino acids. The CDR3: CASSYSQNTEAFF. CDR3 DNA: TGTGCCAGCAGTTACAGCCAAAACACTGAAGCTTTCTTT.

This clonotype appeared a few times. The chain has TRBV6-6 and TRBJ1-2; D remains ambiguous. Trimming took 2 bases from V and 8 from J, leaving 12 bases between them. Germline V gene sequence: CDR1 MNHNY, CDR2 SVGAGI (reference sequence). The CDR3 is 13 amino acids. The CDR3: CASSYPGNGGYTF. The CDR3, as DNA: TGTGCCAGCAGTTACCCGGGCAACGGGGGCTACACCTTC.

This chain links TRBV4-2 with TRBJ2-1, with D tentatively TRBD1 (7 bases). CDR1 LGHNA and CDR2 YNFKEQ come from the germline V gene. The CDR3 covers 15 residues. Trimming pared 1 base from V and 5 bases from J, leaving 12 bases between. In nucleotides, the CDR3 is TGTGCCAGCAGCCAAGTGGCAGGGGGGAACAATGAGCAGTTCTTC. This encodes CASSQVAGGNNEQFF.

As DNA, the CDR3 is TGTGCCAGCAACCCGGGACCCGCCCGGGGGAATGAGCAGTTCTTC. It is translated as CASNPGPARGNEQFF. The chain couples TRBV7-3 to TRBJ2-1; tentatively, D is TRBD2 (6 bases). This CDR3 has 15 amino acids. V was clipped by 7 bases and J by 7 bases, with 20 bases between them. CDR1 is SGHTA and CDR2 is FQGTGA in the germline V gene.

This clonotype was seen ten or more times. In DNA, the CDR3 is TGTGCCACCTTTAGCGGGACACGGAATGAGCAGTTCTTC. Translated: CATFSGTRNEQFF. The rearrangement joins TRBV28 to TRBJ2-1; TRBD2 matches 8 bases. V shed 10 bases and J 7 bases; nucleotides not matched to a gene: 9. This CDR3 has 13 residues. Per the germline V gene, CDR1 is MDHEN and CDR2 is SYDVKM. The complete variable domain, with remaining parts taken from reference TRBV28 and TRBJ2-1, reads DVKVTQSSRYLVKRTGEKVFLECVQDMDHENMFWYRQDPGLGLRLIYFSYDVKMKEKGDIPEGYSVSREKKERFSLILESASTNQTSMYLCATFSGTRNEQFFGPGTRLTVL.